This T cell receptor beta chain derives from a study of CD8+ T cells in alopecia areata. Study-level information: Treatment ran 6 to 18 months, with 6 months of follow-up afterward.

Findings of the study overall: Lesional scalp, notably in alopecia totalis/universalis, had clonality above that of normal scalp.

Treatment in this sample: oral pan-JAK inhibitor, 5-10 mg twice daily. Obtained from alopecia areata patients were lesional scalp punch biopsies along with peripheral blood. This clone was detected a few times. The antigen is undetermined. Following extraction, RNA underwent reverse transcription to cDNA, which served as the sequencing template. Repertoires were generated with immunoSEQ multiplex PCR, while TCRdb's copy carries only in-frame clones and drops some. The repertoire includes more than 130,000 clones, about four fifths of them detected once, and 25% sits in the top ten. V lost 4 bases and J lost 0, with 10 bases in between. This CDR3 comprises 14 residues. From germline, CDR1 is MNHEY and CDR2 SVGAGI.

The sequenced sample was CD8+ T cells sorted from blood, obtained at week 4, from a patient treated with tofacitinib. The clonotype originates from a human donor with alopecia areata. The chain has TRBV6-5 and TRBJ2-7, with D unclear. This CDR3 reads CASSSSRSSYEQYF. CDR3 sequence (DNA): TGTGCCAGCAGTTCATCACGGAGCTCCTACGAGCAGTACTTC.